This entry is about one T cell receptor (beta chain). The antigen is unknown. Collection occurred without any documented infections or immune events in donors. TCRdb keeps only in-frame clones here, not all; method: immunoSEQ multiplex PCR. The table lists approximately 100,000 clones, almost 90% of them singletons, with roughly 3.9% in the top ten. The entry originates in a study of identifying expanded T cells in peripheral blood. Study-wide results and caveats: Around 1.2 clones differed between technical replicates, versus about 15 and 19 over time.

Sequencing was carried out using blood. The TCR sequence derives from a person aged 18 to 75 in good health.

CDR3 nucleotide sequence: TGTGCCAGCAGCCAAGGCGTCTGGGCAGAGCTGTCCTACGAGCAGTACTTC. Protein sequence: CASSQGVWAELSYEQYF. V usage is TRBV4-2 and J usage is TRBJ2-7; D remains ambiguous. The CDR3 consists of 17 residues. Germline CDR1 reads LGHNA; CDR2 reads YNFKEQ. V shed 1 base and J shed 1 base, with 17 bases lying between them.